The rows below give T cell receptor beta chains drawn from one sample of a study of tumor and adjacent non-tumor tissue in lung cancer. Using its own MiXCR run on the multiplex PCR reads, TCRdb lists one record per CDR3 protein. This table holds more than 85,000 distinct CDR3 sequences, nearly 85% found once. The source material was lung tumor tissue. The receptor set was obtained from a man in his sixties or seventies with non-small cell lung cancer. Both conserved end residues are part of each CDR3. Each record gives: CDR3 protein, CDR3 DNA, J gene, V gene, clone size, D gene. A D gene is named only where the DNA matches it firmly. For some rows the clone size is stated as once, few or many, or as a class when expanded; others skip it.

CISSSTLAGGPGNYEQYF,TGTATCAGCAGCTCGACACTAGCGGGAGGCCCGGGTAACTACGAGCAGTACTTC,TRBJ2-7,TRBV5-6,.,TRBD2
CSVTGGNAGELFF,TGCAGCGTTACAGGCGGTAACGCCGGGGAGCTGTTTTTT,TRBJ2-2,TRBV29-1,few,.
CSLFGRGTITEAFF,TGTAGCCTCTTCGGACGGGGAACTATAACTGAAGCTTTCTTT,TRBJ1-1,TRBV29-1,.,.
CASSPPDSYERYF,TGCGCCAGCAGTCCCCCGGACTCCTACGAGCGGTACTTC,TRBJ2-7,TRBV12-3/TRBV12-4,.,.
CAWRTEIEYF,TGTGCCTGGAGGACGGAGATCGAGTACTTC,TRBJ2-5,TRBV30,.,.
CSVLPDYNEQFF,TGCAGCGTACTACCCGACTACAATGAGCAGTTCTTC,TRBJ2-1,TRBV29-1,.,.
CASSLDEFYGCTF,.,TRBJ1-2,TRBV5-5,.,.
CASSLMLNTRELFF,TGTGCCAGCAGTCTAATGCTAAACACCCGGGAGCTGTTTTTT,TRBJ2-2,TRBV12-3/TRBV12-4,.,.
CASSLAQSREAFKGELFF,TGTGCCAGCAGCTTAGCGCAGAGCAGGGAAGCGTTTAAGGGGGAGCTGTTTTTT,TRBJ2-2,TRBV7-8,.,.
CASRTGLYSGNTIYF,TGTGCCAGCCGGACAGGACTTTACTCTGGAAACACCATATATTTT,TRBJ1-3,TRBV28,many,TRBD1
CACSPQGLRCNEQFF,TGTGCCTGCAGTCCACAGGGGTTAAGGTGCAATGAGCAGTTCTTC,TRBJ2-1,TRBV12-3/TRBV12-4,.,TRBD1
CASTTVARVGIEAFF,TGTGCGAGCACCACGGTCGCTAGGGTGGGCATTGAAGCTTTCTTT,TRBJ1-1,TRBV6-5,.,.
CASSPFPGTVEWFF,TGTGCCAGCAGCCCATTCCCAGGGACGGTTGAGTGGTTCTTC,TRBJ2-1,TRBV7-8,.,.
CASSENSLTNTETFF,TGTGCCAGCAGTGAAAATAGCCTGACGAACACTGAAACTTTCTTT,TRBJ1-1,TRBV6-1,.,.
CASSLVSTGVAWELFF,TGTGCCAGCAGCTTAGTTAGCACAGGGGTTGCCTGGGAGCTGTTTTTT,TRBJ2-2,TRBV11-2,.,TRBD1
CASSNPGSSYIEQFF,TGCGCCAGCAGCAACCCAGGGAGCTCCTACATTGAGCAGTTCTTC,TRBJ2-1,TRBV4-1,.,.
CASIQTGTQYF,TGTGCCAGCATCCAAACGGGGACTCAGTACTTC,TRBJ2-5,TRBV14,once,.
CASGPWTSGINEQFF,TGTGCCAGCGGCCCGTGGACTAGCGGGATAAATGAGCAGTTCTTC,TRBJ2-1,TRBV7-2,few,TRBD2
CAVAPAGTGTNEQLF,TGTGCCGTCGCTCCTGCGGGGACTGGGACCAATGAACAGTTATTC,TRBJ2-1,TRBV10-3,once,.
CVSSQWMTASSYNSPLHF,TGTGTCAGCAGCCAATGGATGACAGCAAGCTCCTATAATTCACCCCTCCACTTT,TRBJ1-6,TRBV4-1,.,.
CVSSRAGQAYDYTF,TGTGTCAGCAGTAGAGCGGGACAGGCCTATGACTACACCTTC,TRBJ1-2,TRBV6-5,.,TRBD1
CSALEVRNTRELFF,TGCAGCGCCCTAGAGGTAAGGAACACCAGGGAGCTGTTTTTT,TRBJ2-2,TRBV29-1,.,.
CASTSGTGCYNSPLYF,TGTGCCAGCACCTCTGGGACAGGGTGCTATAATTCACCCCTCTACTTT,TRBJ1-6,TRBV12-3/TRBV12-4,.,TRBD1
CNDVGERGGPSGVNVLTF,TGCAACGATGTGGGGGAAAGGGGAGGGCCCTCAGGGGTCAACGTCCTGACTTTC,TRBJ2-6,TRBV29-1,once,.